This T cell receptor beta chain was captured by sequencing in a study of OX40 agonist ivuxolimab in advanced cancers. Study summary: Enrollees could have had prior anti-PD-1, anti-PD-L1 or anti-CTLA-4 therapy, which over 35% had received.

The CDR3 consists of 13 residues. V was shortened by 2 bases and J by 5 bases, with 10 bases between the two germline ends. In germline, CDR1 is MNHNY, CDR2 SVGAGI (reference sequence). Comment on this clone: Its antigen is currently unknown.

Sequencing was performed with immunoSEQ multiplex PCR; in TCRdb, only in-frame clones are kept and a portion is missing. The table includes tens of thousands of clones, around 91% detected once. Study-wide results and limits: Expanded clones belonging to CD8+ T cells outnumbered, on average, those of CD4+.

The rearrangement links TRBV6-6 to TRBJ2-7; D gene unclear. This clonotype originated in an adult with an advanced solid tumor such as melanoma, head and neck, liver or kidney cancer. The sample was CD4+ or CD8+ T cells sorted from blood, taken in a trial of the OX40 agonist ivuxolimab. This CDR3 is CASSYTDWNEQYF. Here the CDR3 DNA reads TGTGCCAGCAGTTACACAGACTGGAACGAGCAGTACTTC.